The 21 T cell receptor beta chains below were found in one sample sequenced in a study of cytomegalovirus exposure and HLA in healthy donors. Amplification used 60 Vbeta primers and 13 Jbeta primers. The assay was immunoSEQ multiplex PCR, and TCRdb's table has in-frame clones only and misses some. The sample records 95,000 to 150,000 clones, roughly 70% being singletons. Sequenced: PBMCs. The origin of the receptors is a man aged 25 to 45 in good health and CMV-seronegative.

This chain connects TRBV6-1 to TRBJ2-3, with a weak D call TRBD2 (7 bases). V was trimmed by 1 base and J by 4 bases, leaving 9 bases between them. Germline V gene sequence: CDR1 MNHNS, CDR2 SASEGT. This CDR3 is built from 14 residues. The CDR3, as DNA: TGTGCCAGCAGTGAAGGGGGGGGGCCAGATACGCAGTATTTT. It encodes CASSEGGGPDTQYF.

The CDR3 bases are TGCGCCAGCAGCTCCGGACAGGGAACTAATGAAAAACTGTTTTTT. It specifies CASSSGQGTNEKLFF. The J gene is TRBJ1-4, the V gene TRBV5-1; 8 bases map to TRBD1. The CDR3 is 15 amino acids. The germline V gene has CDR1 SGHRS and CDR2 YFSETQ. Trimming at V came to 3 bases and at J to 1 base, leaving 2 bases not matched to a gene.

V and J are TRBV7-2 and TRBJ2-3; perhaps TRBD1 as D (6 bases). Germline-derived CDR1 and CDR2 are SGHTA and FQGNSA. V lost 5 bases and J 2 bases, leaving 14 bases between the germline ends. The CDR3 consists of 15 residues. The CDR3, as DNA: TGTGCCAGCAGCCCCTCAGGGGTCTTCACAGATACGCAGTATTTT. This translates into CASSPSGVFTDTQYF.

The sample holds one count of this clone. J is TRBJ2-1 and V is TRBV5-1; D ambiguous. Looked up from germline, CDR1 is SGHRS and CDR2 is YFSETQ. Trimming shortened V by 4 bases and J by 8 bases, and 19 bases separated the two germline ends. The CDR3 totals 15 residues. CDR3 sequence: CASSHPDPVAYEQFF. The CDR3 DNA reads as TGCGCCAGCAGCCATCCAGATCCAGTGGCATATGAGCAGTTCTTC.

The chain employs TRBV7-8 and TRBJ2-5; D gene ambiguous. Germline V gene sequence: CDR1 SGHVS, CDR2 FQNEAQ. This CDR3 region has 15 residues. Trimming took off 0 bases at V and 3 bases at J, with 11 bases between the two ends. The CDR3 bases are TGTGCCAGCAGCTTAGCGCCTGGCGAGGAAGAGACCCAGTACTTC. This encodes CASSLAPGEEETQYF.

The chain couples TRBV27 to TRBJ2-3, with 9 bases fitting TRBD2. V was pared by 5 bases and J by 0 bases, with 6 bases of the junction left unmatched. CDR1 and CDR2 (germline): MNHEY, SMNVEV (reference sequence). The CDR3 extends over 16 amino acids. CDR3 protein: CASSPLRGGSTDTQYF. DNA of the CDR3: TGTGCCAGCAGTCCGTTGCGGGGGGGAAGCACAGATACGCAGTATTTT.

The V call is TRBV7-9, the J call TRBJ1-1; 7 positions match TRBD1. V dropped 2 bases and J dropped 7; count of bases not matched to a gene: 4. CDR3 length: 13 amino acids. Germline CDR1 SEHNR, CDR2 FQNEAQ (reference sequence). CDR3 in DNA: TGTGCCAGCAGCTTATCGGGACAGCATGAAGCTTTCTTT. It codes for CASSLSGQHEAFF.

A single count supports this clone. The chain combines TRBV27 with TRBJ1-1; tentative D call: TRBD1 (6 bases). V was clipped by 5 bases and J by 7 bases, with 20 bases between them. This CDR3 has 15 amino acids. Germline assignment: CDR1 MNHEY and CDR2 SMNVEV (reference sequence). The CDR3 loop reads CASSGTNGKGLEAFF. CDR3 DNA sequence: TGTGCCAGCAGTGGGACAAACGGAAAGGGCCTTGAAGCTTTCTTT.

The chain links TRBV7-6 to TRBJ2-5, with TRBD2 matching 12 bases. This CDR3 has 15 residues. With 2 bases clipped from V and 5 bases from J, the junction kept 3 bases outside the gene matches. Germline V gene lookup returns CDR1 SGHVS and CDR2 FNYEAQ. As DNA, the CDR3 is TGTGCCAGCAGCTTAACTAGCGGGGGGCAGGAGACCCAGTACTTC. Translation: CASSLTSGGQETQYF. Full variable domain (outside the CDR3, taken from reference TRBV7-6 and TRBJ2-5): GAGVSQSPRYKVTKRGQDVALRCDPISGHVSLYWYRQALGQGPEFLTYFNYEAQQDKSGLPNDRFSAERPEGSISTLTIQRTEQRDSAMYRCASSLTSGGQETQYFGPGTRLLVL.

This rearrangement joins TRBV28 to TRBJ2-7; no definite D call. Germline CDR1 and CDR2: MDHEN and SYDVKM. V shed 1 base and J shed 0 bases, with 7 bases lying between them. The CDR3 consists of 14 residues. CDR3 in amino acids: CASSLLASSYEQYF. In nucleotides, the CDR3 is TGTGCCAGCAGTTTATTGGCCAGCTCCTACGAGCAGTACTTC.

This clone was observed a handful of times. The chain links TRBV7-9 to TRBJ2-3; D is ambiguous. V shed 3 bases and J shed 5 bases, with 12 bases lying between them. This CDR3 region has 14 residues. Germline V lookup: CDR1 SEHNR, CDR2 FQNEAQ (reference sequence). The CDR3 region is CASSLVFNRDTQYF. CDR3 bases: TGTGCCAGCAGCTTGGTTTTCAATAGAGATACGCAGTATTTT.

The CDR3 DNA is TGTGCCAGCAGCTTAACAGGGGCAGATACGCAGTATTTT. It specifies CASSLTGADTQYF. This chain links TRBV7-3 with TRBJ2-3; tentatively, D is TRBD1 (5 bases). From germline, CDR1 is SGHTA and CDR2 FQGTGA. V gave up 0 bases and J gave up 4 bases, with 5 bases separating them. This CDR3 is 13 amino acids long. The whole variable domain, filled in from reference TRBV7-3 and TRBJ2-3, reads GAGVSQTPSNKVTEKGKYVELRCDPISGHTALYWYRQSLGQGPEFLIYFQGTGAADDSGLPNDRFFAVRPEGSVSTLKIQRTERGDSAVYLCASSLTGADTQYFGPGTRLTVL.

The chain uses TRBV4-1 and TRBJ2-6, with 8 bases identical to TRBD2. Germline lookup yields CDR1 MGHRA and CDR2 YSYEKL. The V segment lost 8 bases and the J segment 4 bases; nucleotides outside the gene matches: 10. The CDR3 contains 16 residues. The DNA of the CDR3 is TGCGCCAGCGCCCGGGGGGGCCTTACCGGGGCCAACGTCCTGACTTTC. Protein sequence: CASARGGLTGANVLTF.

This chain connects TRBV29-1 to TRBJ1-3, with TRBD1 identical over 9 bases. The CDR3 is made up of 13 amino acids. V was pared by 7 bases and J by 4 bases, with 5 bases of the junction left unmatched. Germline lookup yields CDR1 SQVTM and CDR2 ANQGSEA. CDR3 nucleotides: TGCAGCGCCGGACAGGGGCAAGGAAACACCATATATTTT. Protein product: CSAGQGQGNTIYF.

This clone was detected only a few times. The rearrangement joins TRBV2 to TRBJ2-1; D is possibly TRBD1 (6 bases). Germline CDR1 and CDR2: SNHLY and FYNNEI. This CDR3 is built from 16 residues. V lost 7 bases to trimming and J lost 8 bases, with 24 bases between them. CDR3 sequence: CASNQPGHLSLHEQFF. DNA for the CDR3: TGTGCCAGCAATCAACCGGGACACCTTTCTTTGCATGAGCAGTTCTTC.

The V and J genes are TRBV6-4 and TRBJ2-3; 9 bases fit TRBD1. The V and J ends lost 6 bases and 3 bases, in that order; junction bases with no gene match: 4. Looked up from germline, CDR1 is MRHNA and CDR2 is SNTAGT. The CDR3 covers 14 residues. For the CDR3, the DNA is TGTGCCAGCAGCCAACAGGGGGCAACAGATACGCAGTATTTT. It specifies CASSQQGATDTQYF.

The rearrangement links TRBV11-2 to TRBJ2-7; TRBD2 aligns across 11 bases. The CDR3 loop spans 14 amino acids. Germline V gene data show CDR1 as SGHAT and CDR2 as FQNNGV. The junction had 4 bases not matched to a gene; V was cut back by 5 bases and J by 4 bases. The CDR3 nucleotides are TGTGCCAGCAGCCCCACTAGCGGGAGTTACGAGCAGTACTTC. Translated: CASSPTSGSYEQYF.

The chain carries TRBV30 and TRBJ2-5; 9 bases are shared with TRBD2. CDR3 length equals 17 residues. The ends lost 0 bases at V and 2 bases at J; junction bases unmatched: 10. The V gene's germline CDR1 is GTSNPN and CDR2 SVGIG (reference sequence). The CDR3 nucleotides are TGTGCCTGGAGTGTACTCTCTAGCGGGGCAAAACAAGAGACCCAGTACTTC. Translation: CAWSVLSSGAKQETQYF. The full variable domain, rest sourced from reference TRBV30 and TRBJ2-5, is SQTIHQWPATLVQPVGSPLSLECTVEGTSNPNLYWYRQAAGRGLQLLFYSVGIGQISSEVPQNLSASRPQDRQFILSSKKLLLSDSGFYLCAWSVLSSGAKQETQYFGPGTRLLVL.

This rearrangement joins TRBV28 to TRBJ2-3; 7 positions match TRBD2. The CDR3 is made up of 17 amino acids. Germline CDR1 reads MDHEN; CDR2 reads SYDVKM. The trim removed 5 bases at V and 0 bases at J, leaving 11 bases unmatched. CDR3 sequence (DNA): TGTGCCAGCAGTCCCCCGTGGGCGGGGGACAGCACAGATACGCAGTATTTT. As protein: CASSPPWAGDSTDTQYF.

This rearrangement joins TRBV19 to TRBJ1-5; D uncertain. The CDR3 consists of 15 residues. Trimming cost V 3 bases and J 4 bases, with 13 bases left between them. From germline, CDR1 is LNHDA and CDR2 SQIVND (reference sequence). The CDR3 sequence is CASSIMAGTNQPQHF. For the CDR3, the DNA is TGTGCCAGTAGTATTATGGCAGGAACGAATCAGCCCCAGCATTTT. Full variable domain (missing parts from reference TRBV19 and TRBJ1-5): DGGITQSPKYLFRKEGQNVTLSCEQNLNHDAMYWYRQDPGQGLRLIYYSQIVNDFQKGDIAEGYSVSREKKESFPLTVTSAQKNPTAFYLCASSIMAGTNQPQHFGDGTRLSIL.

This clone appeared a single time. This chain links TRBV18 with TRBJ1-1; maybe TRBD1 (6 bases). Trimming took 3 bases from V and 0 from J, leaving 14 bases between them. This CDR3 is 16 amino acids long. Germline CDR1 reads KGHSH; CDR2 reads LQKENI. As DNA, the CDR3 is TGTGCCAGCTCACCTCTGGCAGGGGCCATGAACACTGAAGCTTTCTTT. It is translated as CASSPLAGAMNTEAFF.